The rows below give T cell receptor beta chains drawn from one sample of a study of blood T cell repertoires in COVID-19. The table came from immunoSEQ multiplex PCR; TCRdb's copy has only in-frame clones and leaves some out. Of 95,000 to 150,000 clones listed, around 86% are singletons. The sample consisted of peripheral blood. The receptor set was obtained from a man aged 35 to 55 with acute or convalescent COVID-19. CDR3s include the opening cysteine and the closing phenylalanine or tryptophan. The D gene is left open where the match is weak. The size entry is marked missing in some rows and otherwise reads once, few, many or a size class.

clone_size | j_call | v_call | d_call | cdr3_nt | cdr3_aa
. | TRBJ2-1 | TRBV29-1 | TRBD1 | TGCAGCGTTGATGGGACAGGGTACAATGAGCAGTTCTTC | CSVDGTGYNEQFF
. | TRBJ1-5 | TRBV24-1 | . | TGTGCCACCAGTGATCCAGCGCCGGACAGCCATCAGCCCCAGCATTTT | CATSDPAPDSHQPQHF
. | TRBJ1-2 | TRBV11-2 | . | TGTGCCAGCAGCAGCATACAGGGTAGGAGAAACTATGGCTACACCTTC | CASSSIQGRRNYGYTF
. | TRBJ2-2 | TRBV6-6 | TRBD1 | TGTGCCAGCAGTTCCGGGACAGGGGTCAACAACGGGGAGCTGTTTTTT | CASSSGTGVNNGELFF
few | TRBJ1-5 | TRBV30 | TRBD1 | TGTGCCTGGAGTGGGGGACAGGTAGGGTACCAGCCCCAGCATTTT | CAWSGGQVGYQPQHF
once | TRBJ1-2 | TRBV3-1/TRBV3-2 | . | TGTGCCAGCAGCGAACTCCGGCGGGGCTACACCTTC | CASSELRRGYTF
. | TRBJ2-3 | TRBV20-1 | TRBD2 | TGCAGTGCTAGTATCCCTGGCGTGGGGGGGACAGATACGCAGTATTTT | CSASIPGVGGTDTQYF
. | TRBJ2-2 | TRBV27 | . | TGTGCCAGCAGTCCCCCGGGAACCGGGGAGCTGTTTTTT | CASSPPGTGELFF
. | TRBJ1-2 | TRBV4-2 | . | TGTGCCAGCAGCCAAAACGACCGCTCCGGGGGTGGCTACACCTTC | CASSQNDRSGGGYTF
. | TRBJ2-4 | TRBV2 | TRBD2 | TGTGCCAGCGGAAGGGAGGGGAACATTCAGTACTTC | CASGREGNIQYF
once | TRBJ1-1 | TRBV5-6 | . | TGTGCCAGCCTCCCAAGGAGCTCTATCATGAACACTGAAGCTTTCTTT | CASLPRSSIMNTEAFF
. | TRBJ1-1 | TRBV3-1/TRBV3-2 | . | TGTGCCAGCAGCCAAGATGGGACTTTCTTAGGGACTGAAGCTTTCTTT | CASSQDGTFLGTEAFF
. | TRBJ1-1 | TRBV19 | TRBD1 | TGTGCCAGTAGTAAGGACAGGGGGCCGGACACTGAAGCTTTCTTT | CASSKDRGPDTEAFF
. | TRBJ2-6 | TRBV3-1/TRBV3-2 | . | TGTGCCAGCAGCCGGAAGCGGGCGAGCTCTGGGGCCAACGTCCTGACTTTC | CASSRKRASSGANVLTF
few | TRBJ1-6 | TRBV6-2/TRBV6-3 | . | TGTGCCAGCAGTCAGCGGGGGCCAAATTCACCCCTCCACTTT | CASSQRGPNSPLHF
. | TRBJ2-5 | TRBV19 | TRBD2 | TGTGCCAGTGGCGGGGGTATTCAAGAGACCCAGTACTTC | CASGGGIQETQYF
few | TRBJ2-5 | TRBV29-1 | TRBD1 | TGCAGCGGATCCACAGGGGTATTAGAGACCCAGTACTTC | CSGSTGVLETQYF
. | TRBJ2-7 | TRBV15 | TRBD1 | TGTGCCACCAGCAGAGGTCAGGGGGCTAGGGAGCAGTACTTC | CATSRGQGAREQYF
few | TRBJ1-1 | TRBV19 | TRBD1 | TGTGCCAGTAGTACCCCGACAGGGGCTATGAACACTGAAGCTTTCTTT | CASSTPTGAMNTEAFF
. | TRBJ2-3 | TRBV12-3/TRBV12-4 | . | TGTGCCAGCAGCACGACTGAATATACGCAGTATTTT | CASSTTEYTQYF
few | TRBJ2-5 | TRBV5-1 | TRBD2 | TGCGCCAGCAGCTTAGAACGACTCCTTGGCGGGGGGGCCTCAGAGACCCAGTACTTC | CASSLERLLGGGASETQYF
once | TRBJ2-1 | TRBV7-2 | TRBD1 | TGTGCCAGCAGCTTATTTGGGGGGACAGGGCAATACAATGAGCAGTTCTTC | CASSLFGGTGQYNEQFF
. | TRBJ2-1 | TRBV7-8 | . | TGTGCCAGCAGCACGGGACCCTTTAATAGGCGGGGTCCCTCTTCGAGTGAGCAGTTCTTC | CASSTGPFNRRGPSSSEQFF
few | TRBJ1-2 | TRBV19 | TRBD1 | TGTGCCAGTAGTACCACAGGGGTGGATGGCTACACCTTC | CASSTTGVDGYTF
. | TRBJ2-2 | TRBV5-1 | TRBD2 | TGCGCCAGCAGCAGAACCGGGACTAGCGGGAGTGGCGGGGAGCTGTTTTTT | CASSRTGTSGSGGELFF
once | TRBJ2-2 | TRBV7-2 | TRBD2 | TGTGCCAGCAGCTTAAATGGGAGGGCCGTGAACGGGGAGCTGTTTTTT | CASSLNGRAVNGELFF